This T cell receptor beta chain was documented in a study of control samples from healthy donors and cancer patients. Clones were sequenced by immunoSEQ multiplex PCR, and TCRdb holds only the in-frame ones, with some missing. Of tens of thousands of clones detected, roughly 92% appear once; the ten largest clones hold 0.8%. The CDR3 is made up of 15 amino acids. Germline values: CDR1 SGHDT, CDR2 YYEEEE. V dropped 0 bases and J dropped 5 bases, with 12 bases sitting between them. The chain carries TRBV5-6 and TRBJ2-1; D is unclear. This receptor was taken from a man aged 25-45 years with colorectal cancer. Sequenced sample: PBMCs. Here the CDR3 reads CASSLETGGNNEQFF. The CDR3 DNA is TGTGCCAGCAGCTTGGAGACCGGTGGCAACAATGAGCAGTTCTTC.